This TCR beta chain was identified during a study of Tregs in tolerant kidney transplant recipients. Findings and caveats of the study: Expanding Tregs on activated donor B cells appeared to best identify donor-specific TCRbeta clones. The small number of patients limits these findings pending further validation. For some patients, primers changed over time, blocking nucleotide-level comparison.

Points on this clone: Its antigen is still unknown.

From germline, CDR1 is LGHNA and CDR2 YSLEER. Deletions cut 1 base from V and 8 bases from J, with 12 bases between. CDR3 length: 14 amino acids. Related graft donors supplied nonmyeloablative bone marrow transplants, and mixed chimerism was transient. Unstimulated regulatory T cells (CD4+CD25+CD127-), CD4+CD25- non-regulatory cells, CD4 and CD8 cells were FACS-sorted from thawed PBMCs. The method was immunoSEQ multiplex PCR; TCRdb's version includes in-frame clones alone and lacks a portion of them. The sample records 20,000 to 25,000 clones, over 70% being singletons. This TCR came from a human patient who received a combined kidney and bone marrow transplant. A subset of T cells may come from the graft donor. The V call is TRBV4-3, the J call TRBJ2-4; no reliable D call. Sequenced material: CD8+ T cells from blood (PBMCs), taken 6 months after the transplant. CDR3 DNA sequence: TGCGCCAGCAGCCAAGTGCATAGCCCACACATTCAGTACTTC. Residues: CASSQVHSPHIQYF.